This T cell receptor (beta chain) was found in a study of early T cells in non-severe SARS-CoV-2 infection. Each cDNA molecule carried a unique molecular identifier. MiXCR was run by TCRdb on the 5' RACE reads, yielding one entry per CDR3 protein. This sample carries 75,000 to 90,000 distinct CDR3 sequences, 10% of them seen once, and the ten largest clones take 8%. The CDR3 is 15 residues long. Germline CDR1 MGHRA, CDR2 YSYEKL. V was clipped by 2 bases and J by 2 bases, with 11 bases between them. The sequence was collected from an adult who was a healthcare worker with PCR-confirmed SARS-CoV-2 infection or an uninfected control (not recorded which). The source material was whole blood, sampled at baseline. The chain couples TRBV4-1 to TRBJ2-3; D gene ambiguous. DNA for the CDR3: TGCGCCAGCAGCCAATTCATCTGGTTCACAGATACGCAGTATTTT. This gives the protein CASSQFIWFTDTQYF.